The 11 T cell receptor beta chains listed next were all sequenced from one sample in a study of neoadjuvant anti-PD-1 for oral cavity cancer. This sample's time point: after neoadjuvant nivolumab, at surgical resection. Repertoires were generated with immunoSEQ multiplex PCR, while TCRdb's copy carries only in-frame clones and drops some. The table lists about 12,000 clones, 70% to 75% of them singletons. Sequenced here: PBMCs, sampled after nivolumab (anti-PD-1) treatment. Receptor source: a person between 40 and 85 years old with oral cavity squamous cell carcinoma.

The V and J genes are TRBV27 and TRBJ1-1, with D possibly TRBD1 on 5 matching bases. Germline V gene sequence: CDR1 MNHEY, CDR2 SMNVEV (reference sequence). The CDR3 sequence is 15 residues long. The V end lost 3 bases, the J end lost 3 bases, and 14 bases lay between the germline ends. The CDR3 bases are TGTGCCAGCAGTTTGGAGGGACGGATTGACACTGAAGCTTTCTTT. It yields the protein CASSLEGRIDTEAFF.

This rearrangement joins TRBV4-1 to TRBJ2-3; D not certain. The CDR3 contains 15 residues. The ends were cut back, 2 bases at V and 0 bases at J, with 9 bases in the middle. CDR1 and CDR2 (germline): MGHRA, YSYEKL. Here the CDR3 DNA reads TGCGCCAGCAGCCAACAATCACCTAGCACAGATACGCAGTATTTT. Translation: CASSQQSPSTDTQYF.

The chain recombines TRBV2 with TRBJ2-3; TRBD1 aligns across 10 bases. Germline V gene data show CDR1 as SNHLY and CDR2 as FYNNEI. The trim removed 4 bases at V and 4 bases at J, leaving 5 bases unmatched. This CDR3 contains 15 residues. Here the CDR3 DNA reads TGTGCCAGCAGTGGGACAGGGGGGATCGCAGATACGCAGTATTTT. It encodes CASSGTGGIADTQYF.

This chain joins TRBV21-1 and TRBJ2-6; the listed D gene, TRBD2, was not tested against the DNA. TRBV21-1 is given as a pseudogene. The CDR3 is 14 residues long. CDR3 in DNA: TGTGCCAGCAGCAAAGTCCGTGGGGCCAACGTCCTGACTTTC. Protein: CASSKVRGANVLTF.

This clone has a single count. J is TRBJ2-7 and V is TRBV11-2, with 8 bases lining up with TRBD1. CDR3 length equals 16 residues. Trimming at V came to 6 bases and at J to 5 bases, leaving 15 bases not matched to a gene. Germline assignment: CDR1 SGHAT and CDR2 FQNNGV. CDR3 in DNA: TGTGCCAGCAGGCGGAGCGGACAGGGCGTTTACGACGAGCAGTACTTC. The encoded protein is CASRRSGQGVYDEQYF.

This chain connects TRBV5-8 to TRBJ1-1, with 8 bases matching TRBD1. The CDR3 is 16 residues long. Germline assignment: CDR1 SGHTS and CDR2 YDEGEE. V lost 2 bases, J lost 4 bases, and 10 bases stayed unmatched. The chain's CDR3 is CASSFLVLTGGTEAFF. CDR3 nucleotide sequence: TGTGCCAGCAGCTTTCTCGTCCTAACAGGGGGCACTGAAGCTTTCTTT.

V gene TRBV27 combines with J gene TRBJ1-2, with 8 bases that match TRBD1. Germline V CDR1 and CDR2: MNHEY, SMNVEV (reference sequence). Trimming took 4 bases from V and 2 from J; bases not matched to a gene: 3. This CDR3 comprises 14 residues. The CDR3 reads CASSSGQGNYGYTF. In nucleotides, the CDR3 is TGTGCCAGCAGTTCCGGACAGGGAAACTATGGCTACACCTTC.

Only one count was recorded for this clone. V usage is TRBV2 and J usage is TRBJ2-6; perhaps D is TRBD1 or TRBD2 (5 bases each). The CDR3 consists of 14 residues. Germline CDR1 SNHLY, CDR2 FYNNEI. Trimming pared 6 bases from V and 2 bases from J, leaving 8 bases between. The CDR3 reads CASREDTGANVLTF. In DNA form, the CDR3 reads TGTGCCAGCAGGGAGGACACTGGGGCCAACGTCCTGACTTTC. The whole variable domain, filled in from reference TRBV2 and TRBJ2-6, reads EPEVTQTPSHQVTQMGQEVILRCVPISNHLYFYWYRQILGQKVEFLVSFYNNEISEKSEIFDDQFSVERPDGSNFTLKIRSTKLEDSAMYFCASREDTGANVLTFGAGSRLTVL.

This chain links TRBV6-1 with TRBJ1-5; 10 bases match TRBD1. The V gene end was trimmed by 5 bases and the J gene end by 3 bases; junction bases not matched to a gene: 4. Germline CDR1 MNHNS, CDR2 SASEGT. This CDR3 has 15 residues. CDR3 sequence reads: CASSRGQGTNQPQHF. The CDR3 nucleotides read TGTGCCAGCAGTAGGGGACAGGGGACCAATCAGCCCCAGCATTTT.

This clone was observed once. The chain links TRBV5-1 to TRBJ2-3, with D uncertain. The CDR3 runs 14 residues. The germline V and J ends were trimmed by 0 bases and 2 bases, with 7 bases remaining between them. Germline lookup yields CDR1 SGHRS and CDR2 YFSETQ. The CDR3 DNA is TGCGCCAGCAGCTTGGCATGGCTCACAGATACGCAGTATTTT. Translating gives CASSLAWLTDTQYF.

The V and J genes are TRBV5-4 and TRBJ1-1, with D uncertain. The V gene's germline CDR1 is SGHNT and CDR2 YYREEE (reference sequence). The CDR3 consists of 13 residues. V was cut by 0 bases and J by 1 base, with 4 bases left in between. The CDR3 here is CASSLAENTEAFF. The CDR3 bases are TGTGCCAGCAGCTTGGCCGAGAACACTGAAGCTTTCTTT.